These T cell receptor beta chains were read from a single sample in a study of shared clonotypes between healthy human individuals. Measured with immunoSEQ multiplex PCR; TCRdb has only the in-frame clones, and not every one. The sample shows some 680,000 clones, around four fifths of them seen only once. Sequencing was carried out using memory CD4+ T cells sorted from blood. These receptors were taken from a woman aged 25-40 years in good health. CDR3s include the opening cysteine and the closing phenylalanine or tryptophan. The order of the fields is D gene, J gene, V gene, clone size, CDR3 protein, CDR3 DNA. D genes are given only for firm matches. Expanded clones are given a class, and other clones once, few, many or no size at all.

TRBD2 TRBJ2-2 TRBV2 NA CASNRLAGGTTGELFF TGTGCCAGCAACCGACTAGCGGGAGGGACCACCGGGGAGCTGTTTTTT
NA TRBJ2-7 TRBV4-1 NA CASSQSAAGLDYEQYF TGCGCCAGCAGCCAATCGGCAGCGGGCCTCGACTACGAGCAGTACTTC
NA TRBJ2-7 TRBV11-2 NA CASSLGYTRQSSYEQYF TGTGCCAGCAGCTTAGGGTACACGAGACAGAGCTCCTACGAGCAGTACTTC
TRBD2 TRBJ2-3 TRBV7-3 NA CASSPRFSGSADTQYF TGTGCCAGCAGCCCCCGTTTTAGCGGGAGTGCTGATACGCAGTATTTT
TRBD1 TRBJ1-1 TRBV9 NA CASSETGRGGNTEAFF TGTGCCAGCAGCGAGACAGGGAGAGGAGGGAACACTGAAGCTTTCTTT
NA TRBJ2-1 TRBV18 once CASSPGIYNEQFF TGTGCCAGCTCCCCTGGCATTTACAATGAGCAGTTCTTC
NA TRBJ1-1 TRBV5-1 NA CASSLLDMNTEAFF TGCGCCAGCAGCTTGTTAGATATGAACACTGAAGCTTTCTTT
TRBD2 TRBJ2-3 TRBV7-3 NA CASSRVTSAGTDTQYF TGTGCCAGCAGCCGGGTTACTAGCGCAGGCACAGATACGCAGTATTTT
TRBD1 TRBJ1-1 TRBV2 NA CASNGQGAEAFF TGTGCCAGCAACGGACAGGGGGCGGAAGCTTTCTTT
NA TRBJ2-1 TRBV5-1 NA CASSLQGNEQFF TGCGCCAGCAGTCTGCAGGGGAATGAGCAGTTCTTC
TRBD1 TRBJ2-7 TRBV7-9 NA CASSPAGSTGDHEQYF TGTGCCAGCAGCCCCGCAGGAAGTACAGGGGACCACGAGCAGTACTTC
NA TRBJ1-2 TRBV27 NA CASSLGVKADYTF TGTGCCAGCAGTTTAGGGGTTAAGGCCGACTACACCTTC
TRBD1 TRBJ1-1 TRBV5-6 NA CASSPFGDRDVKAFF TGTGCCAGCAGCCCATTTGGGGACAGGGATGTGAAGGCTTTCTTT
TRBD1 TRBJ2-2 TRBV27 many CASRHDRDRAGELFF TGTGCCAGCAGACACGACAGGGACCGGGCCGGGGAGCTGTTTTTT
NA TRBJ1-4 TRBV6-1 NA CASTQPAEKLFF TGTGCCAGCACTCAGCCGGCTGAAAAACTGTTTTTT
NA TRBJ1-2 TRBV5-6 NA CASSLGTANYGYTF TGTGCCAGCAGCTTGGGGACAGCTAACTATGGCTACACCTTC
NA TRBJ2-2 TRBV6-6 NA CASSYGAGGLAELFF TGTGCCAGCAGTTATGGGGCAGGGGGGTTGGCGGAGCTGTTTTTT
TRBD2 TRBJ2-1 TRBV28 NA CASRIGGSYNEQFF TGTGCCAGCAGGATCGGGGGGTCCTACAATGAGCAGTTCTTC
TRBD2 TRBJ2-5 TRBV6-6 NA CASSYSSEGREQYF TGTGCCAGCAGTTACTCGAGCGAGGGGAGGGAGCAGTACTTC
NA TRBJ1-1 TRBV30 many CAWSVRISGPLPGATEAFF TGTGCCTGGAGTGTACGTATCTCGGGGCCACTCCCCGGGGCCACTGAAGCTTTCTTT
NA TRBJ2-5 TRBV29-1 NA CSVDATVGLETQYF TGCAGCGTGGATGCCACTGTAGGGTTGGAGACCCAGTACTTC
NA TRBJ2-5 TRBV7-9 NA CASSLEGMETQYF TGTGCCAGCAGCTTAGAGGGCATGGAGACCCAGTACTTC
TRBD1 TRBJ1-1 TRBV5-1 few CASSAGTGGTEAFF TGCGCCAGCAGCGCGGGGACAGGGGGCACTGAAGCTTTCTTT
NA TRBJ2-3 TRBV19 NA CASSNPNLRSGTDTQYF TGTGCCAGTAGTAACCCCAATCTGCGATCGGGCACAGATACGCAGTATTTT
NA TRBJ1-2 TRBV5-1 NA CASSFSGIEDYGYTF TGCGCCAGCAGCTTTTCAGGGATAGAAGACTATGGCTACACCTTC
TRBD1 TRBJ1-2 TRBV5-1 NA CASSLAGGTGQECTF TGCGCCAGCAGCTTGGCCGGCGGGACAGGGCAGGAGTGCACCTTC
TRBD1 TRBJ1-1 TRBV18 once CASSPYGSGQTNTEAFF TGTGCCAGCTCACCATACGGGTCGGGACAGACTAACACTGAAGCTTTCTTT
NA TRBJ2-1 TRBV7-6 NA CASSSESLLEQFF TGTGCCAGCAGCTCAGAATCCCTACTAGAGCAGTTCTTC
NA TRBJ1-5 TRBV29-1 NA CSVGLGIGSNQPQHF TGCAGCGTTGGGTTGGGAATTGGGAGCAATCAGCCCCAGCATTTT
TRBD2 TRBJ2-3 TRBV6-1 few CASSSGTTASDTQYF TGTGCCAGCAGTTCCGGGACTACGGCCTCAGATACGCAGTATTTT
NA TRBJ2-2 TRBV15 NA CATRLVRTGELFF TGTGCCACCAGACTAGTTAGGACCGGGGAGCTGTTTTTT
NA TRBJ1-1 TRBV29-1 NA CSVDLSPGQNTEAFF TGCAGCGTTGACCTTTCCCCGGGACAGAACACTGAAGCTTTCTTT
NA TRBJ2-2 TRBV15 NA CATSLSRGELFF TGTGCCACCAGCCTCTCGCGAGGGGAGCTGTTTTTT
NA TRBJ1-1 TRBV28 once CASTGDITEAFF TGTGCCAGCACAGGGGATATCACTGAAGCTTTCTTT
NA TRBJ2-7 TRBV7-2 NA CASSFLGDSRGPYEQYF TGTGCCAGCAGCTTTTTGGGGGACTCGCGTGGGCCCTACGAGCAGTACTTC
NA TRBJ1-2 TRBV28 NA CASGIQTYGYTF TGTGCCAGCGGAATCCAGACGTATGGCTACACCTTC
TRBD1 TRBJ1-1 TRBV6-5 NA CASSYSDRVSEAFF TGTGCCAGCAGTTACTCGGACAGGGTGTCTGAAGCTTTCTTT
NA TRBJ1-3 TRBV4-2 few CASSLDSNSGNTIYF TGTGCCAGCAGCCTGGACAGTAACTCTGGAAACACCATATATTTT
NA TRBJ2-1 TRBV5-6 once CASSLEARTYNEQFF TGTGCCAGCAGCTTGGAGGCGAGAACCTACAATGAGCAGTTCTTC
NA TRBJ2-7 TRBV19 NA CASSIETGPYEQYF TGTGCCAGTAGTATAGAGACAGGACCATACGAGCAGTACTTC
NA TRBJ2-7 TRBV5-4 NA CASSLDFYEQYF TGTGCCAGCAGCTTGGACTTCTACGAGCAGTACTTC
TRBD1 TRBJ1-2 TRBV5-6 NA CASSFRQGIYGYTF TGTGCCAGCAGCTTCAGACAGGGGATCTATGGCTACACCTTC
TRBD2 TRBJ2-3 TRBV30 NA CAWIPGGLATFTDTQYF TGTGCCTGGATTCCGGGGGGGCTAGCCACCTTCACAGATACGCAGTATTTT
NA TRBJ2-1 TRBV29-1 NA CSAFRGEQFF TGCAGCGCATTCAGAGGTGAGCAGTTCTTC
NA TRBJ2-3 TRBV11-2 NA CASSLSYISGTSTDTQYF TGTGCCAGCAGCCTTAGCTACATTAGCGGAACTAGCACAGATACGCAGTATTTT
TRBD1 TRBJ1-2 TRBV5-8 NA CASSLDRAGGYTF TGTGCCAGCAGCCTTGACAGGGCTGGTGGCTACACCTTC
TRBD2 TRBJ2-2 TRBV27 NA CASSLLAVNTGELFF TGTGCCAGCAGTTTACTAGCGGTGAACACCGGGGAGCTGTTTTTT
TRBD1 TRBJ1-5 TRBV4-1 NA CASSLGPGQGRNQPQHF TGCGCCAGCAGCCTAGGTCCCGGACAGGGGAGAAATCAGCCCCAGCATTTT
TRBD2 TRBJ2-2 TRBV19 NA CASRGAGAAGELFF TGTGCCAGTAGGGGAGCGGGGGCGGCCGGGGAGCTGTTTTTT
TRBD1 TRBJ1-1 TRBV28 NA CASSRRQGRQYEAFF TGTGCCAGCAGTCGTAGACAGGGCCGTCAGTATGAAGCTTTCTTT
NA TRBJ2-1 TRBV2 NA CASSPSPVWGGYNEQFF TGTGCCAGCAGTCCCTCCCCCGTATGGGGAGGATACAATGAGCAGTTCTTC
TRBD2 TRBJ2-3 TRBV7-3 NA CASSPGLAGLDTQYF TGTGCCAGCAGCCCGGGACTAGCGGGATTAGATACGCAGTATTTT
TRBD2 TRBJ2-3 TRBV11-1 NA CASSSVAGGGTDTQYF TGTGCCAGCAGCTCCGTAGCGGGAGGCGGCACAGATACGCAGTATTTT
TRBD2 TRBJ2-1 TRBV7-3 NA CASSLTGRAQQFF TGTGCCAGCAGCTTAACCGGGAGGGCCCAGCAGTTCTTC
NA TRBJ1-5 TRBV28 once CASSLSLGGQPQHF TGTGCCAGCAGTTTATCCCTAGGGGGGCAGCCCCAGCATTTT
NA TRBJ1-1 TRBV6-4 few CASSASDGDEAFF TGTGCCAGCAGTGCTTCCGACGGGGATGAAGCTTTCTTT
NA TRBJ2-5 TRBV19 NA CASNSAGGYQETQYF TGTGCCAGTAACTCGGCTGGGGGGTACCAAGAGACCCAGTACTTC
NA TRBJ1-1 TRBV6-1 NA CASSAARGNTEAFF TGTGCCAGCAGTGCCGCGCGAGGGAACACTGAAGCTTTCTTT
NA TRBJ1-1 TRBV5-1 NA CASSYTKTPTRNTEAFF TGCGCCAGCAGCTACACAAAGACACCAACCAGAAACACTGAAGCTTTCTTT